Described below is a single T cell receptor beta chain sequence and its context. An amount of RNA that ranged from roughly 0.45 to 1 ug was reverse transcribed with random hexamers. One entry per CDR3 protein, called by TCRdb with MiXCR from the immunoSEQ multiplex PCR reads. The sample has 180,000 or so distinct CDR3 sequences, more than 90% seen once. This record comes from a study of CD8 T cells in Susac syndrome. V was pared by 7 bases and J by 2 bases, with 21 bases between. This CDR3 spans 16 amino acids. The V gene's germline CDR1 is MNHEY and CDR2 SMNVEV (reference sequence). The sequence was collected from a human donor in good health. The J gene is TRBJ2-7, the V gene TRBV27; D call uncertain. Sequencing was done on a sample of CD4+ T cells from PBMCs. The CDR3 loop reads CASTPSTSGLTYEQYF. CDR3 in DNA: TGTGCCAGCACTCCCAGCACCTCAGGCCTGACCTACGAGCAGTACTTC.